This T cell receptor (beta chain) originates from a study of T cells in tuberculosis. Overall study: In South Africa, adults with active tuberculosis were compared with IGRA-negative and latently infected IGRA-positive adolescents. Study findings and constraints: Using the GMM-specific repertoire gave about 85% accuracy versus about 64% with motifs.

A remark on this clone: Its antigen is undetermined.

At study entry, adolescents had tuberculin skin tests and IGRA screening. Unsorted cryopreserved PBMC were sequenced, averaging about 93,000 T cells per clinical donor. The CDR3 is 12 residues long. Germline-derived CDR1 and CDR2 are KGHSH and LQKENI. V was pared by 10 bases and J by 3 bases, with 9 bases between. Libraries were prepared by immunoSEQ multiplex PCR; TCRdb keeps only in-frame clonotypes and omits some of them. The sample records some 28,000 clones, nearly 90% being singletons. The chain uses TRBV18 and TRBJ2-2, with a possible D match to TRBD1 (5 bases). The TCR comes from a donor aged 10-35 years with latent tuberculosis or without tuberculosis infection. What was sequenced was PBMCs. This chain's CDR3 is CATKQDTGELFF. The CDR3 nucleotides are TGTGCCACCAAACAGGACACCGGGGAGCTGTTTTTT.